The 24 T cell receptor beta chains reported below all come from one sample, sequenced in a study of Tregs in tolerant kidney transplant recipients. Libraries were prepared by immunoSEQ multiplex PCR; TCRdb keeps only in-frame clonotypes and omits some of them. The sample contains 90,000 to 120,000 clones, roughly 90% of which appear only once. The sample was CD4+ T cells from blood, taken before the transplant. The receptors shown here come from a human donor who received a combined kidney and bone marrow transplant.

The chain joins TRBV19 to TRBJ2-7; D is possibly TRBD2 (6 bases). The CDR3 runs 15 residues. V lost 1 base, J lost 4 bases, and 14 bases lay in between. The germline V gene encodes CDR1 LNHDA and CDR2 SQIVND (reference sequence). CDR3 region: CASSIASATLYEQYF. The CDR3 bases are TGTGCCAGTAGTATAGCTAGCGCGACCCTATACGAGCAGTACTTC.

The V and J genes are TRBV6-6 and TRBJ2-7; 9 bases are a match to TRBD2. Germline V CDR1 and CDR2: MNHNY, SVGAGI (reference sequence). With V trimmed by 5 bases and J by 2 bases, 1 base remained unmatched. This CDR3 contains 13 residues. The CDR3 DNA reads as TGTGCCAGCAGTGGCGGGAGGGCCTACGAGCAGTACTTC. Translation gives CASSGGRAYEQYF.

The chain couples TRBV11-2 to TRBJ2-7, with 8 bases that match TRBD1. The CDR3 totals 13 residues. J was trimmed by 6 bases and V by 7 bases; bases with no gene match: 8. Germline V gene data show CDR1 as SGHAT and CDR2 as FQNNGV. The CDR3 DNA follows: TGTGCCAGCATCAAGCAGGGGGCGAGCGAGCAGTACTTC. Its protein product is CASIKQGASEQYF.

The rearrangement links TRBV19 to TRBJ1-2, with 12 positions matching TRBD1. V was clipped by 0 bases and J by 6 bases; unmatched bases: 8. Germline lookup yields CDR1 LNHDA and CDR2 SQIVND (reference sequence). The CDR3 extends over 17 amino acids. The CDR3 loop is CASSIEGTGGKAHGYTF. The CDR3 nucleotides are TGTGCCAGTAGTATAGAGGGGACAGGGGGCAAGGCCCATGGCTACACCTTC.

A note on this clone: Other nucleotide sequences in the sample specify the same CDR3. The J gene is TRBJ1-1, the V gene TRBV4-1; D unclear. The CDR3 consists of 13 residues. Germline assignment: CDR1 MGHRA and CDR2 YSYEKL. Trimming removed 1 base from V and 1 base from J, with 4 bases in between. CDR3 protein: CASSQGRNTEAFF. CDR3 nucleotide sequence: TGCGCCAGCAGCCAAGGTAGGAACACTGAAGCTTTCTTT.

The chain has TRBV5-1 and TRBJ2-1; 7 bases match TRBD1. V shed 4 bases, J shed 0 bases, and the junction held 1 base outside the gene matches. The germline V gene encodes CDR1 SGHRS and CDR2 YFSETQ. This CDR3 region has 14 residues. The CDR3 reads CASSRDSSYNEQFF. DNA for the CDR3: TGCGCCAGCAGCCGGGACAGCTCCTACAATGAGCAGTTCTTC.

CDR3 sequence: CASSPPSGRGGEQYF. The CDR3 DNA reads TGTGCCAGCAGCCCCCCTAGCGGGAGGGGTGGGGAGCAGTACTTC. The V and J genes are TRBV11-2 and TRBJ2-7, with 12 bases lining up with TRBD2. The ends lost 5 bases at V and 7 bases at J; junction bases unmatched: 9. The CDR3 consists of 15 residues. CDR1 and CDR2 from the germline V gene are SGHAT and FQNNGV. Full variable domain (missing parts from reference TRBV11-2 and TRBJ2-7): EAGVAQSPRYKIIEKRQSVAFWCNPISGHATLYWYQQILGQGPKLLIQFQNNGVVDDSQLPKDRFSAERLKGVDSTLKIQPAKLEDSAVYLCASSPPSGRGGEQYFGPGTRLTVT.

The CDR3, as DNA: TGTGCCTGGGCCCCAGGGTTTCAGGGAGGGAGTGGCTACACCTTC. Translating it yields CAWAPGFQGGSGYTF. This chain joins TRBV30 and TRBJ1-2, with D perhaps TRBD1 (5 bases). The CDR3 loop spans 15 amino acids. The germline V and J ends were trimmed by 5 bases and 7 bases, with 23 bases remaining between them. The germline V gene encodes CDR1 GTSNPN and CDR2 SVGIG (reference sequence).

This clone was detected only once. J is TRBJ2-4 and V is TRBV11-2, with a possible D match to TRBD1 (5 bases). This CDR3 contains 12 residues. Germline V CDR1 and CDR2: SGHAT, FQNNGV. Trimming cost V 4 bases and J 16 bases, with 17 bases left between them. As DNA, the CDR3 is TGTGCCAGCAGCTCCCGAAGTCTGGGGCAATACTTC. Encoded protein: CASSSRSLGQYF.

The chain combines TRBV19 with TRBJ2-3; TRBD1 matches at 8 bases. The V segment lost 7 bases and the J segment 6 bases; nucleotides outside the gene matches: 12. The CDR3 consists of 15 residues. CDR1 and CDR2 (germline): LNHDA, SQIVND (reference sequence). The CDR3 reads CASTNRGIGRDTQYF. CDR3 DNA: TGTGCCAGTACAAACAGGGGGATTGGTCGCGATACGCAGTATTTT.

V is TRBV28 and J is TRBJ1-2; D unclear. The CDR3 runs to 15 residues. CDR1 MDHEN and CDR2 SYDVKM come from the germline V gene. Trimming left V 3 bases short and J 4 bases short, with 15 bases between. This chain's CDR3 is CASSLRRGLFYGYTF. The CDR3, as DNA: TGTGCCAGCAGTTTGCGCCGGGGTTTATTCTATGGCTACACCTTC.

V is TRBV2 and J is TRBJ2-5, with D possibly being TRBD2 (6 bases). CDR3 length equals 13 residues. Germline CDR1 reads SNHLY; CDR2 reads FYNNEI. V lost 6 bases and J 4 bases, leaving 12 bases between the germline ends. The DNA for the CDR3 is TGTGCCAGCAGCCAAGACGGGGGAGAGACCCAGTACTTC. Its protein is CASSQDGGETQYF.

This chain uses TRBV6-4 with TRBJ1-2, with D possibly matching TRBD1 (6 bases). The CDR3 runs 13 residues. Per germline, CDR1 MRHNA and CDR2 SNTAGT. Trimming stripped 2 bases from V and 4 bases from J, with 8 bases between. CDR3 protein: CASSDGTTYGYTF. The CDR3 DNA sequence: TGTGCCAGCAGTGACGGGACAACCTATGGCTACACCTTC.

The rearrangement links TRBV5-1 to TRBJ2-5; 9 bases are a match to TRBD2. CDR3 length equals 16 residues. After removal of 4 bases from V and 5 bases from J, the junction contained 12 bases not matched to a gene. Germline lookup yields CDR1 SGHRS and CDR2 YFSETQ. CDR3 sequence reads: CASSVEIGTSWETQYF. The CDR3 DNA follows: TGCGCCAGCAGCGTTGAAATTGGGACTAGCTGGGAGACCCAGTACTTC.

The V and J genes are TRBV9 and TRBJ1-1; unclear D gene. The CDR3 has 13 residues. V was pared by 2 bases and J by 2 bases, with 7 bases between. Per the germline V gene, CDR1 is SGDLS and CDR2 is YYNGEE. CDR3 in DNA: TGTGCCAGCAGCGTTAAACTTAACACTGAAGCTTTCTTT. Protein: CASSVKLNTEAFF.

This chain uses TRBV28 with TRBJ2-7; 9 bases match TRBD2. Germline lookup yields CDR1 MDHEN and CDR2 SYDVKM. This CDR3 region has 14 residues. V dropped 6 bases and J dropped 3; count of bases not matched to a gene: 6. CDR3: CASSSSGGSYEQYF. Written as DNA, the CDR3 is TGTGCCAGCAGCTCGAGCGGGGGGAGCTACGAGCAGTACTTC.

The chain employs TRBV27 and TRBJ2-7; 7 nucleotides align to TRBD2. The CDR3 is made up of 13 amino acids. CDR1 and CDR2 from the germline V gene are MNHEY and SMNVEV (reference sequence). V lost 7 bases and J lost 3; bases outside the gene matches: 6. The CDR3 DNA sequence: TGTGCCAGCACTTCCCGCGGGGGCTACGAGCAGTACTTC. Its translation is CASTSRGGYEQYF.

V gene TRBV19 combines with J gene TRBJ2-1, with 13 bases that match TRBD2. After removal of 9 bases from V and 7 bases from J, the junction contained 12 bases not matched to a gene. CDR1 LNHDA and CDR2 SQIVND come from the germline V gene (reference sequence). The CDR3 sequence is 16 residues long. The chain's CDR3 is CASEKTTSGRRNEQFF. CDR3 bases: TGTGCCAGCGAAAAAACGACTAGCGGGAGGAGAAATGAGCAGTTCTTC.

This chain uses TRBV28 with TRBJ2-7, with 8 bases matching TRBD2. From germline, CDR1 is MDHEN and CDR2 SYDVKM. The J segment lost 4 bases and the V segment lost 4 bases, leaving 6 bases of the junction unmatched. The CDR3 has 14 amino acids. The CDR3 region has the DNA TGTGCCAGCAGTTCCGGGACTAGTTTATACGAGCAGTACTTC. Translating gives CASSSGTSLYEQYF.

This clone was counted between two and nine times. The rearrangement links TRBV5-1 to TRBJ2-3; a possible D gene is TRBD2 (5 bases). V lost 4 bases, J lost 0 bases, and 15 bases lay in between. Germline V gene sequence: CDR1 SGHRS, CDR2 YFSETQ. The CDR3 covers 16 residues. CDR3 DNA sequence: TGCGCCAGCAGCCCCCCTAGCAGCGCTAGCACAGATACGCAGTATTTT. It is translated as CASSPPSSASTDTQYF.

The genes are TRBV5-8 and TRBJ2-7; possible D gene TRBD1, 5 bases. The length of the CDR3 is 15 residues. The germline V gene has CDR1 SGHTS and CDR2 YDEGEE. V was trimmed by 3 bases and J by 0 bases, leaving 13 bases between them. Here the CDR3 DNA reads TGTGCCAGCAGCTCTGAAGGGGCGTACTCCTACGAGCAGTACTTC. Its translation: CASSSEGAYSYEQYF.

For the CDR3, the DNA is TGTGCCAGCAGGAAGGGGACAGGGTCCCAAGAGACCCAGTACTTC. Its protein is CASRKGTGSQETQYF. The rearrangement links TRBV11-2 to TRBJ2-5; 9 bases line up with TRBD1. CDR3 length: 15 residues. In germline, CDR1 is SGHAT, CDR2 FQNNGV. V trimming: 6 bases; J trimming: 1 base; junction bases outside the gene matches: 6.

There are a few counts of this clone. The chain joins TRBV7-9 to TRBJ2-7; the D gene is possibly TRBD2 (6 bases). CDR3 length equals 13 residues. Trimming stripped 4 bases from V and 6 bases from J, with 13 bases between. Germline CDR1 and CDR2: SEHNR and FQNEAQ (reference sequence). The CDR3 reads CASSSGLITEQYF. DNA of the CDR3: TGTGCCAGCAGCTCGGGACTGATCACCGAGCAGTACTTC.

V usage is TRBV4-3 and J usage is TRBJ2-3; 10 bases match TRBD2. CDR1 is LGHNA and CDR2 is YSLEER in the germline V gene. CDR3 length equals 16 residues. Trimming took 4 bases from V and 1 from J; bases not matched to a gene: 5. The CDR3 nucleotides are TGCGCCAGCAGCCTAGCCGGGACTAGCGGCACAGATACGCAGTATTTT. Translating it yields CASSLAGTSGTDTQYF.